The next 12 T cell receptor beta chains were all read from a single sample in a study of blood T cell repertoires in COVID-19. Here immunoSEQ multiplex PCR was the method, and the copy in TCRdb shows in-frame clones only, minus some. The sample lists some 270,000 clones, 80% to 90% occurring once. The sequenced sample consisted of peripheral blood. These receptors were taken from a woman in her seventies with acute or convalescent COVID-19.

The chain carries TRBV5-1 and TRBJ2-2; TRBD2 matches 11 bases. This CDR3 region has 17 residues. Losses at the gene ends were 3 bases for V and 3 bases for J; bases not matched to a gene: 7. Germline lookup yields CDR1 SGHRS and CDR2 YFSETQ. CDR3 sequence (DNA): TGCGCCAGCAGCTATAGAACTAGCGGGGGTTACACCGGGGAGCTGTTTTTT. Encoded protein: CASSYRTSGGYTGELFF.

The J gene is TRBJ2-7, the V gene TRBV28; 13 positions match TRBD2. V lost 5 bases and J lost 4; bases outside the gene matches: 14. CDR3 size: 18 residues. CDR1 and CDR2 (germline): MDHEN, SYDVKM. The CDR3 nucleotides are TGTGCCAGCAGTCCCAATCCCGGGACTAGCGGGGTGGGGTACGAGCAGTACTTC. Its protein is CASSPNPGTSGVGYEQYF.

This chain connects TRBV19 to TRBJ1-1, with 7 bases aligning to TRBD1. In germline, CDR1 is LNHDA, CDR2 SQIVND (reference sequence). The V and J ends lost 3 bases and 3 bases, in that order; junction bases with no gene match: 7. The CDR3 loop spans 15 amino acids. CDR3 in DNA: TGTGCCAGTAGTATTATGGGTCAGGGGGACACTGAAGCTTTCTTT. Translating it yields CASSIMGQGDTEAFF.

The V call is TRBV29-1, the J call TRBJ2-1; possible D gene TRBD1, 6 bases. Trimming removed 7 bases at V and 0 bases at J, with 19 bases between. The CDR3 contains 16 residues. Germline-derived CDR1 and CDR2 are SQVTM and ANQGSEA. CDR3 protein: CSEGAGANSSYNEQFF. The CDR3, as DNA: TGCAGCGAAGGAGCAGGGGCCAACAGCTCCTACAATGAGCAGTTCTTC.

The chain is built from TRBV6-5 and TRBJ1-1; TRBD1 agrees at 7 bases. Losses at the gene ends were 6 bases for V and 1 base for J; bases not matched to a gene: 2. The germline V gene has CDR1 MNHEY and CDR2 SVGAGI. This CDR3 has 13 amino acids. The CDR3 nucleotides are TGTGCCAGCAGGGGACAGCCGAACACTGAAGCTTTCTTT. Translated, it gives CASRGQPNTEAFF.

This clone appeared once. V and J are TRBV24-1 and TRBJ1-5; D may be TRBD1 (5 bases). CDR1 is KGHDR and CDR2 is SFDVKD in the germline V gene. V lost 7 bases, J lost 5 bases, and 17 bases lay in between. The CDR3 loop spans 15 amino acids. The CDR3: CATSTSRGGDQPQHF. For the CDR3, the DNA is TGTGCCACCAGCACCTCTCGCGGGGGGGATCAGCCCCAGCATTTT.

This chain uses TRBV6-6 with TRBJ1-6; D is unclear. The germline V and J ends were trimmed by 2 bases and 9 bases, with 5 bases remaining between them. CDR3 length equals 12 residues. Per germline, CDR1 MNHNY and CDR2 SVGAGI (reference sequence). CDR3 DNA sequence: TGTGCCAGCAGTTACGGGCCTTCACCCCTCCACTTT. This encodes CASSYGPSPLHF.

This rearrangement joins TRBV18 to TRBJ2-1, with 10 bases identical to TRBD2. In germline, CDR1 is KGHSH, CDR2 LQKENI. The CDR3 loop spans 22 amino acids. Trimming took 2 bases from V and 10 from J; bases not matched to a gene: 29. CDR3 coding DNA: TGTGCCAGCTCACCAGTTGGCGAAAGCGGGGTTCGGAGACTAGCGGGTTCAAGAGAGCAGTTCTTC. This codes for CASSPVGESGVRRLAGSREQFF.

V gene TRBV5-6 combines with J gene TRBJ2-5; 8 bases fit TRBD2. The CDR3 extends over 16 amino acids. The germline CDR1 and CDR2 sequences are SGHDT and YYEEEE. Losses at the gene ends were 3 bases for V and 6 bases for J; bases not matched to a gene: 13. The CDR3 is CASSSNSGVGRQTQYF. The CDR3 region has the DNA TGTGCCAGCAGCTCGAATAGCGGGGTTGGTCGACAGACCCAGTACTTC.

The chain recombines TRBV10-3 with TRBJ1-1; no clear D gene. The CDR3 extends over 11 amino acids. Germline loops: CDR1 ENHRY, CDR2 SYGVKD. The V and J ends lost 6 bases and 3 bases respectively, with 5 bases between them. The chain's CDR3 is CAIRRDTEAFF. CDR3 in DNA: TGTGCCATCAGACGGGACACTGAAGCTTTCTTT.

The chain has TRBV5-1 and TRBJ1-1, with D perhaps TRBD1 (6 bases). CDR1 and CDR2 from the germline V gene are SGHRS and YFSETQ. V was trimmed by 0 bases and J by 5 bases, leaving 14 bases between them. The CDR3 spans 15 residues. The CDR3 loop reads CASSLVRGAATEAFF. The CDR3 DNA follows: TGCGCCAGCAGCTTGGTTCGGGGGGCGGCTACTGAAGCTTTCTTT.

Only one count was recorded for this clone. The J gene is TRBJ2-6, the V gene TRBV19; D may be TRBD2 (6 bases). The V and J ends lost 3 bases and 2 bases respectively, with 17 bases between them. The germline V gene encodes CDR1 LNHDA and CDR2 SQIVND (reference sequence). CDR3 size: 18 residues. The CDR3 here is CASSMGFGGTAGANVLTF. The CDR3 DNA sequence: TGTGCCAGTAGTATGGGGTTCGGCGGGACGGCTGGGGCCAACGTCCTGACTTTC.